This record looks at one T cell receptor beta chain sequence and its context. Its specificity is not known. Profiled with immunoSEQ multiplex PCR; TCRdb holds only in-frame clones, not every one. The sample yields about 79,000 clones, around 80% seen once. The entry originates in a study of T cell responses to AZD1222 COVID-19 vaccine. Study conclusions and caveats: Most donors were white British, females outnumbered males, and clonal diversity was possibly underestimated. Only six individuals given AZD1222 were seropositive at baseline. The span of vaccine-associated CD4 TCRs extended across spike, with dominance at 160-218 and 743-854.

This CDR3 contains 15 residues. The germline gives CDR1 KGHDR, CDR2 SFDVKD. Trimming took off 3 bases at V and 4 bases at J, with 14 bases between the two ends. This chain links TRBV24-1 with TRBJ1-2, with D possibly matching TRBD1 (5 bases). This TCR was recovered from an adult in good health. Sequences were derived from peripheral blood, sampled on day 0 of AZD1222 vaccination. DNA for the CDR3: TGTGCCACCAGTGATCCATCGGGGACGGGCTATGGCTACACCTTC. Its translation is CATSDPSGTGYGYTF.